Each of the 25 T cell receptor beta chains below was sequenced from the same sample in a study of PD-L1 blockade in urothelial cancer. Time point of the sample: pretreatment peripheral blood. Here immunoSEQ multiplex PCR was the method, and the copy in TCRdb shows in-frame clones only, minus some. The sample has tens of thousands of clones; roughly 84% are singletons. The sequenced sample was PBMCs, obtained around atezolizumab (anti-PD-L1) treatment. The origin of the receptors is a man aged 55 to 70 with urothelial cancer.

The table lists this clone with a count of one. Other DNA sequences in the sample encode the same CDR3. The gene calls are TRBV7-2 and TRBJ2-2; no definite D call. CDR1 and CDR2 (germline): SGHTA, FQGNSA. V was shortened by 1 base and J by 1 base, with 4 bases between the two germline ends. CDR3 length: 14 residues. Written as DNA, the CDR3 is TGTGCCAGCAGCTTAGGGCAGAACACCGGGGAGCTGTTTTTT. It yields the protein CASSLGQNTGELFF.

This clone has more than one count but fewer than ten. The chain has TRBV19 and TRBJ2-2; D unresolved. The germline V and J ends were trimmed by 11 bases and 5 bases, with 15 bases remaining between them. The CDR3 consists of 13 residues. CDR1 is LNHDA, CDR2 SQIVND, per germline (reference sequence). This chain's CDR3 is CASDIDGTGELFF. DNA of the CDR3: TGTGCCTCGGATATAGACGGGACCGGGGAGCTGTTTTTT.

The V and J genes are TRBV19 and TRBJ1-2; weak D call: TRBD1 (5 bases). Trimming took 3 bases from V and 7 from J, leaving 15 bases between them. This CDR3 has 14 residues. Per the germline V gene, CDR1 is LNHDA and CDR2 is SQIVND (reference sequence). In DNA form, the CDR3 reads TGTGCCAGTAGTATCAGTCGGCAGGGTGGTGGCTACACCTTC. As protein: CASSISRQGGGYTF. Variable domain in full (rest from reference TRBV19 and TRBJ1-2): DGGITQSPKYLFRKEGQNVTLSCEQNLNHDAMYWYRQDPGQGLRLIYYSQIVNDFQKGDIAEGYSVSREKKESFPLTVTSAQKNPTAFYLCASSISRQGGGYTFGSGTRLTVV.

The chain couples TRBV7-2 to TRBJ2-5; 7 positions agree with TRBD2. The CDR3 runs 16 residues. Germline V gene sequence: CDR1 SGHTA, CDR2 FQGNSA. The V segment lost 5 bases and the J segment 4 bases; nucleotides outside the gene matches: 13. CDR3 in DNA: TGTGCCAGCAGCGCCCCGGGCGGGGGAATGGGAGAGACCCAGTACTTC. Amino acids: CASSAPGGGMGETQYF.

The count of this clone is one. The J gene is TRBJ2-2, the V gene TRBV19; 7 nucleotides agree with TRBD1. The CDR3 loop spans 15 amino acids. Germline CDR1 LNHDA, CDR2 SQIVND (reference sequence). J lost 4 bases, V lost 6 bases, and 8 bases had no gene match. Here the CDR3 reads CASRTGTESTGELFF. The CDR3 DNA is TGTGCCAGTAGGACCGGGACAGAAAGCACCGGGGAGCTGTTTTTT.

The CDR3 nucleotides read TGTGCCAGCTGGGAGGGCGGATCCTACGAGCAGTACTTC. As protein: CASWEGGSYEQYF. J is TRBJ2-7 and V is TRBV28; 7 bases fit TRBD2. The germline V gene has CDR1 MDHEN and CDR2 SYDVKM. This CDR3 has 13 amino acids. The trim removed 8 bases at V and 1 base at J, leaving 5 bases unmatched.

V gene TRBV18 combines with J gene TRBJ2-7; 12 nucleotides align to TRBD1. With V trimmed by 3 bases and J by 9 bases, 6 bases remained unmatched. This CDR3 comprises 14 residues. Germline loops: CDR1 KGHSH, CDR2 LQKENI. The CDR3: CASSPGTGGEGQYF. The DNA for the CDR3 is TGTGCCAGCTCACCCGGGACAGGGGGCGAGGGGCAGTACTTC.

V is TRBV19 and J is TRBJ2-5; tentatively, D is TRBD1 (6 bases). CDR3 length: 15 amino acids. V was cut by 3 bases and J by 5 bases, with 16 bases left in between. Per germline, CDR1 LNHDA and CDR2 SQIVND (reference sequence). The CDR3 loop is CASSIRGTGRETQYF. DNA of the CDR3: TGTGCCAGTAGTATCCGGGGTACAGGGCGGGAGACCCAGTACTTC.

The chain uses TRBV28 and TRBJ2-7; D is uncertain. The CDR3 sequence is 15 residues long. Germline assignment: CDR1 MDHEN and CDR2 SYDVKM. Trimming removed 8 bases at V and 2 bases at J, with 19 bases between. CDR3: CASRQTFKGAYEQYF. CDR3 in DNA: TGTGCCAGCCGTCAAACTTTTAAAGGAGCCTACGAGCAGTACTTC.

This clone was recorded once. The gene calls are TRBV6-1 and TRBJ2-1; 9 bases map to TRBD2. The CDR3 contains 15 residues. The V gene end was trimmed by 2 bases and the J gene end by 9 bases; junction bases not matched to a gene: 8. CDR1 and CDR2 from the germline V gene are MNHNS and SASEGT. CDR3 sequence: CASSETGGRVVEQFF. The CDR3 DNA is TGTGCCAGCAGTGAAACCGGCGGGAGGGTGGTTGAGCAGTTCTTC.

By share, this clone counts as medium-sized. The CDR3 loop is CASSQDRQNPYEQYF. As DNA, the CDR3 is TGCGCCAGCAGCCAAGACAGGCAGAACCCCTACGAGCAGTACTTC. The rearrangement uses TRBV4-3 and TRBJ2-7; D remains ambiguous. Per germline, CDR1 LGHNA and CDR2 YSLEER. Deletions cut 0 bases from V and 2 bases from J, with 11 bases between. This CDR3 comprises 15 residues.

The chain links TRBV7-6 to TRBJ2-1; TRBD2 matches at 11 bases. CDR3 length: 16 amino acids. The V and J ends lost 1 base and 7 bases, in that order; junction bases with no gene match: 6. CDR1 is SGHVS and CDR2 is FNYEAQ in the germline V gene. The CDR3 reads CASSLDPSGGSNEQFF. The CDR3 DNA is TGTGCCAGCAGCTTAGATCCTAGCGGGGGGAGTAATGAGCAGTTCTTC.

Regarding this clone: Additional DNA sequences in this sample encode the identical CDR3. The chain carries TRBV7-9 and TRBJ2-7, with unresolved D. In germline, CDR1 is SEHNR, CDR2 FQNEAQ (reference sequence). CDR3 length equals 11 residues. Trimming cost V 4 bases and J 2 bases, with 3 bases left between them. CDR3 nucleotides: TGTGCCAGCAGCTCCGCCTACGAGCAGTACTTC. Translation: CASSSAYEQYF. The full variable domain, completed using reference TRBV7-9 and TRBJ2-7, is DTGVSQNPRHKITKRGQNVTFRCDPISEHNRLYWYRQTLGQGPEFLTYFQNEAQLEKSRLLSDRFSAERPKGSFSTLEIQRTEQGDSAMYLCASSSAYEQYFGPGTRLTVT.

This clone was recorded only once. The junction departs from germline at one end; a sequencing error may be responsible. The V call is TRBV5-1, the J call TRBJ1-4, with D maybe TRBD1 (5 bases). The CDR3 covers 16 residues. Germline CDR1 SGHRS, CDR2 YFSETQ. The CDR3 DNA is TGCGCCAGCAGGTTGGAAGCGGGGCAGGGTAATGAAAAACTGTTTTTT. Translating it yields CASRLEAGQGNEKLFF.

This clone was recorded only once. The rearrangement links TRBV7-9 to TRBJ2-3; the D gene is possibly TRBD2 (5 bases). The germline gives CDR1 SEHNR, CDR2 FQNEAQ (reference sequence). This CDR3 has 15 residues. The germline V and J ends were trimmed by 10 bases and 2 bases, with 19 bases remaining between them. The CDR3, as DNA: TGTGCCACCGTCACGGGGTGGGATGTCACAGATACGCAGTATTTT. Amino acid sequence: CATVTGWDVTDTQYF.

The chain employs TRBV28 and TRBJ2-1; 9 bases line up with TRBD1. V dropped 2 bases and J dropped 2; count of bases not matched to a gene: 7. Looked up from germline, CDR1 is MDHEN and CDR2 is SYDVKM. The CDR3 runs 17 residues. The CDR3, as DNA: TGTGCCAGCAGTTTAATTTGGGGGACAGGGCCCTACAATGAGCAGTTCTTC. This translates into CASSLIWGTGPYNEQFF.

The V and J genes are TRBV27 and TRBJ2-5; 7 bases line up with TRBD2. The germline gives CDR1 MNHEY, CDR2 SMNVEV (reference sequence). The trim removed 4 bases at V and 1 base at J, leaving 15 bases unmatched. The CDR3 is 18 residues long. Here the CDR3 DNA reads TGTGCCAGCAGTTCCAAGCGGGAAGGACTGGATCGCCAAGAGACCCAGTACTTC. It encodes CASSSKREGLDRQETQYF.

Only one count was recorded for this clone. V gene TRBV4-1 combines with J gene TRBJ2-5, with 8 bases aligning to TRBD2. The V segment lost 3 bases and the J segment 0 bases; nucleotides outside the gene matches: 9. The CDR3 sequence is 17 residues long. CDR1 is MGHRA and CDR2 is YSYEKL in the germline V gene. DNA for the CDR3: TGCGCCAGCAGCCAGACGGGGGGCGGGGGGTACCAAGAGACCCAGTACTTC. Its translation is CASSQTGGGGYQETQYF.

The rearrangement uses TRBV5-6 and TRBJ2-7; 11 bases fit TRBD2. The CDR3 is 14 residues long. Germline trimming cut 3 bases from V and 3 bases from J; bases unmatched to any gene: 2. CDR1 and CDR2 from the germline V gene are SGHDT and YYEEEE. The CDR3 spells CASSSGTSGYEQYF. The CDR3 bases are TGTGCCAGCAGCTCCGGGACTAGCGGCTACGAGCAGTACTTC.

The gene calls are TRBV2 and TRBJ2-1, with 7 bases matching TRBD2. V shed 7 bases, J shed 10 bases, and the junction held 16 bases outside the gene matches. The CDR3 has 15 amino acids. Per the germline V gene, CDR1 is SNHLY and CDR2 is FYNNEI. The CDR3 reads CASKETSGVVGEQFF. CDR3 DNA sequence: TGTGCCAGCAAGGAGACAAGCGGGGTGGTCGGCGAGCAGTTCTTC.

The CDR3 DNA follows: TGTGCCAGCAGCTCAACTTCAGGGGGCGGCTATGGCTACACCTTC. As protein: CASSSTSGGGYGYTF. This chain joins TRBV5-5 and TRBJ1-2, with 8 bases fitting TRBD1. The CDR3 is made up of 15 amino acids. The junction had 8 bases not matched to a gene; V was cut back by 3 bases and J by 4 bases. In germline, CDR1 is SGHKS, CDR2 YYEKEE (reference sequence).

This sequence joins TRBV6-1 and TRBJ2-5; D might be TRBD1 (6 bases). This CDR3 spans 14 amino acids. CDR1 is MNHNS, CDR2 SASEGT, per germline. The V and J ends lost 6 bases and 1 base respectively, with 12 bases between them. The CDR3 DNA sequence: TGTGCCAGCAGCGCTGGGACATCCCAAGAGACCCAGTACTTC. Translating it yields CASSAGTSQETQYF.

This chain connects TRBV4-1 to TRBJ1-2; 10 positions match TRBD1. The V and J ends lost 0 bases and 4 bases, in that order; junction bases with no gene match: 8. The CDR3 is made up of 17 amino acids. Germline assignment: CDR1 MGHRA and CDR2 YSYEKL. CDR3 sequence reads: CASSQEGTGASLYGYTF. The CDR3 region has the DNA TGCGCCAGCAGCCAAGAAGGGACAGGGGCGTCTCTCTATGGCTACACCTTC.

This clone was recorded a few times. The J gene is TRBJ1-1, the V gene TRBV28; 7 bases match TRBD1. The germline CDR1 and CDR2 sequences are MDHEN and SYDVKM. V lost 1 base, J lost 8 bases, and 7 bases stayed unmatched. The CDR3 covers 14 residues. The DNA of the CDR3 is TGTGCCAGCAGTTTATTTACACGGGGACAGGAAGCTTTCTTT. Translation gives CASSLFTRGQEAFF.

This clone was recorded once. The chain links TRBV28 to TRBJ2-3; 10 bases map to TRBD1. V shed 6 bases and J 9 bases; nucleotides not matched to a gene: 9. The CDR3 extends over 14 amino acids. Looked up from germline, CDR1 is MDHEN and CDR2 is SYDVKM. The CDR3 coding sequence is TGTGCCAGCAGCCGGAGCCCGGGACAGGGGACGCAGTATTTT. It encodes CASSRSPGQGTQYF.